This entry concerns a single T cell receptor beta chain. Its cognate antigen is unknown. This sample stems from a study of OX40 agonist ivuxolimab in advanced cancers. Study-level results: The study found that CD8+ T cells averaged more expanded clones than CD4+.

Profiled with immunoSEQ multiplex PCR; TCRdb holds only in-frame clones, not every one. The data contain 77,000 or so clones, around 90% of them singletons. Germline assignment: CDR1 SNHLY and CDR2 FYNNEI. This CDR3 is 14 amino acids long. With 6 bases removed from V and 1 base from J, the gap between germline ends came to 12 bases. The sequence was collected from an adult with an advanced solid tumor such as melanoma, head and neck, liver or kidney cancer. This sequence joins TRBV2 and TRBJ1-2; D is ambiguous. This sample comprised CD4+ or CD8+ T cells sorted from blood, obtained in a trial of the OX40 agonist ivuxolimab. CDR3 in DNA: TGTGCCAGCAGGGCCTGGGGAAGTAACTATGGCTACACCTTC. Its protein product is CASRAWGSNYGYTF.